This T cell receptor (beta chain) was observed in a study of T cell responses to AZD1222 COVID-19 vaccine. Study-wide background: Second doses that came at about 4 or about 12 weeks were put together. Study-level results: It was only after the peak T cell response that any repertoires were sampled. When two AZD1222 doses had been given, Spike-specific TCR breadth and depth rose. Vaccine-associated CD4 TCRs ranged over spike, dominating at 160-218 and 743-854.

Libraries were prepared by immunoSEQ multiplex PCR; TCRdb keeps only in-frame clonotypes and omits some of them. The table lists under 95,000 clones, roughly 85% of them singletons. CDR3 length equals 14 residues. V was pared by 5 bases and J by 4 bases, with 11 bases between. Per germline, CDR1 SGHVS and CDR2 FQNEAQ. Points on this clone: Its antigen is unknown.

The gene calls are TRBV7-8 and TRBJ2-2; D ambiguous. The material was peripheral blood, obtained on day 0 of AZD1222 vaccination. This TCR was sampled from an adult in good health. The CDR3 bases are TGTGCCAGCAGCATCCGGGCCACCACCGGGGAGCTGTTTTTT. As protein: CASSIRATTGELFF.